Sequencing of this TCR beta chain was carried out in a study of blood T cell repertoires in COVID-19. Across the whole study: The United States, Italy and Spain supplied acute and convalescent COVID-19 samples. T cells, B-cell-depleted T cells, or PBMCs provided the cDNA or gDNA that served as material.

Authors' methods: Amplification with reference gene primers provided the estimates of nucleated cell counts. This table comes from immunoSEQ multiplex PCR, and its TCRdb copy is limited to in-frame clones, with some not included. V, J and clone size were drawn from that table, and D and trimming were deduced from the DNA. The sample includes 95,000 to 110,000 clones, about 89% of them seen just once. Germline lookup yields CDR1 SGHKS and CDR2 YYEKEE (reference sequence). This CDR3 is 15 amino acids long. J lost 2 bases, V lost 6 bases, and 9 bases had no gene match. Sequencing used peripheral blood. The TCR was taken from a man aged 50-59 years with acute or convalescent COVID-19. The V call is TRBV5-5, the J call TRBJ2-5; 8 bases fit TRBD1. CDR3 sequence (DNA): TGTGCCAGCACCTTCGGGACAGGCCCACAAGAGACCCAGTACTTC. The encoded protein is CASTFGTGPQETQYF. The full variable domain, its missing parts supplied by reference TRBV5-5 and TRBJ2-5, is DAGVTQSPTHLIKTRGQQVTLRCSPISGHKSVSWYQQVLGQGPQFIFQYYEKEERGRGNFPDRFSARQFPNYSSELNVNALLLGDSALYLCASTFGTGPQETQYFGPGTRLLVL.